Reported below is one T cell receptor beta chain. It lacks a known antigen. No much larger clone is present one base from it, and per-base qualities are unavailable. TCRbeta CDR3 regions were amplified from genomic DNA using the immunoSEQ Assay, a bias-controlled multiplex PCR. As for the original processing: The number of nucleated cells in each sample was estimated by amplification of reference gene primers within the assay. To quantify the absolute abundance of each unique TCRbeta CDR3 rearrangement, sequence reads were collapsed and filtered. For each sample, productive Simpson clonality was calculated by taking the square root of Simpson's diversity index across productive rearrangements. TCRdb limited this immuneACCESS table to in-frame rearrangements with V and J called. A share of clones is missing; checked studies link under half to unresolved V genes, and the rest is unexplained. V, J and clone size derive from that table, while D and trimming were established from the DNA sequence. The sample includes roughly 200,000 clones, with about four fifths observed a single time. The ten largest clones add up to about 7% of the sample.

The collaborating institutions used their own protocols to collect whole blood in K2EDTA tubes. For TCRbeta analysis, collaborator samples were shipped as frozen whole blood, as isolated PBMCs, or as DNA extracted from either sample type. This sample is drawn from a study of blood T cell repertoires in COVID-19 (dated by TCRdb to about 2020). Notes on the research overall: Samples covering the acute and convalescent phases of COVID-19 were provided by collaborators in the United States, Italy and Spain. Samples were obtained from the ongoing ImmuneRACE study (first 160 participants) and from approximately 1,200 subjects provided by 6 global collaborators. A freely available public database, intended as a resource for researchers studying the immune response to SARS-CoV-2, is where the repertoires were released. Where available, HLA class I and class II types were obtained from metadata supplied by the sample provider rather than from assay-based typing. The prospective study material was composed of cDNA or gDNA derived from T cells, B-cell-depleted T cells, or PBMCs. Sample metadata almost always included a de-identified subject ID, COVID-19 status, age in years and sex. Subjects who had been exposed to COVID-19, were actively infected with it, or had recovered from it provided the deeply sampled blood TCRbeta repertoires that made up the dataset.

Study-wide findings and limitations: Clinical and demographic metadata were provided uncurated, with the amount varying by source and participant.

Sequences LGHDT (CDR1) and YNNKEL (CDR2) are obtained from the germline V gene (reference sequence). The CDR3 covers 13 residues, taking in both the cysteine and the phenylalanine. CDR3 DNA only is kept here, 39 bases in frame from base 1. V and J are truncated by 0 bases and 5 bases respectively, leaving an intervening sequence of 5 bases. The chain links TRBV3-1 (or the pseudogene TRBV3-2) with TRBJ1-5; the D gene is not confidently resolved. The TCR comes from a man aged 55 to 70 with acute or convalescent COVID-19. Specimen: peripheral blood. Read as DNA, the sequence is TGTGCCAGCAGCCAAGAGTTCGATCAGCCCCAGCATTTT. Its translation is CASSQEFDQPQHF.